The 22 T cell receptor beta chains reported below all come from one sample, sequenced in a study of OX40 agonist ivuxolimab in advanced cancers. Clones were read by immunoSEQ multiplex PCR, and TCRdb kept only the in-frame ones, dropping some. The table records around 87,000 clones, 90% to 95% of them present only once. The sample was CD4+ or CD8+ T cells sorted from blood, taken in a trial of the OX40 agonist ivuxolimab. Every receptor here comes from an adult with an advanced solid tumor such as melanoma, head and neck, liver or kidney cancer.

This sequence joins TRBV13 and TRBJ2-5; 9 bases line up with TRBD1. Germline loops: CDR1 PRHDT, CDR2 FYEKMQ (reference sequence). There are 14 residues in the CDR3. With V trimmed by 5 bases and J by 2 bases, 3 bases remained unmatched. The CDR3 is CASSLGQGQETQYF. CDR3 DNA: TGTGCCAGCAGCCTCGGACAGGGGCAAGAGACCCAGTACTTC.

This sequence joins TRBV19 and TRBJ1-2; D is ambiguous. The CDR3 extends over 11 amino acids. V lost 1 base and J 4 bases, leaving 1 base between the germline ends. Germline CDR1 and CDR2: LNHDA and SQIVND (reference sequence). CDR3 nucleotide sequence: TGTGCCAGTAGTATAGCCTATGGCTACACCTTC. Translation gives CASSIAYGYTF.

This clone was seen once. The chain employs TRBV2 and TRBJ1-1; D unresolved. Germline V CDR1 and CDR2: SNHLY, FYNNEI. The CDR3 consists of 11 residues. V was cut by 5 bases and J by 1 base, with 2 bases left in between. The DNA of the CDR3 is TGTGCCAGCAGTCCGAACACTGAAGCTTTCTTT. Amino acids: CASSPNTEAFF.

The chain joins TRBV19 to TRBJ2-5; D unclear. CDR3 length: 15 amino acids. V lost 2 bases, J lost 1 base, and 11 bases lay in between. Per germline, CDR1 LNHDA and CDR2 SQIVND (reference sequence). CDR3 sequence: CASSIWAFSQETQYF. Written as DNA, the CDR3 is TGTGCCAGTAGTATATGGGCCTTCTCCCAAGAGACCCAGTACTTC.

The chain combines TRBV27 with TRBJ1-2; TRBD1 matches 7 bases. Trimming took 5 bases from V and 2 from J; bases not matched to a gene: 11. The CDR3 sequence is 16 residues long. CDR1 and CDR2 (germline): MNHEY, SMNVEV (reference sequence). The CDR3 reads CASSAAAGDSNYGYTF. As DNA, the CDR3 is TGTGCCAGCAGTGCCGCCGCCGGGGACAGCAACTATGGCTACACCTTC.

The genes are TRBV9 and TRBJ2-2; 8 bases are a match to TRBD1. CDR1 and CDR2 from the germline V gene are SGDLS and YYNGEE. There are 15 residues in the CDR3. Losses at the gene ends were 10 bases for V and 6 bases for J; bases not matched to a gene: 14. DNA for the CDR3: TGTGCCGGCCCGAGAAGGGGACAGGTTTCCGGGGAGCTGTTTTTT. Its translation is CAGPRRGQVSGELFF.

The V and J genes are TRBV4-1 and TRBJ2-1, with 11 nucleotides matching TRBD2. Looked up from germline, CDR1 is MGHRA and CDR2 is YSYEKL. There are 16 residues in the CDR3. Trimming cost V 3 bases and J 5 bases; bases outside gene matches: 6. As DNA, the CDR3 is TGCGCCAGCAGCCAGAGACTAGCGGGGACAAACAATGAGCAGTTCTTC. This gives the protein CASSQRLAGTNNEQFF.

This chain links TRBV27 with TRBJ2-1; D unclear. Looked up from germline, CDR1 is MNHEY and CDR2 is SMNVEV (reference sequence). The V and J ends lost 8 bases and 8 bases respectively, with 19 bases between them. The CDR3 length is 14 residues. The CDR3 DNA reads as TGTGCCAGCTCCCCGTTGGGCAGCTTTTATGAGCAGTTCTTC. This translates into CASSPLGSFYEQFF.

The V call is TRBV11-3, the J call TRBJ2-5, with TRBD1 matching over 8 bases. The CDR3 totals 16 residues. Germline V lookup: CDR1 SGHNT, CDR2 YENEEA. V shed 5 bases and J 4 bases; nucleotides not matched to a gene: 12. The CDR3 sequence: CASSPGQGEGLETQYF. CDR3 bases: TGTGCCAGCAGCCCCGGACAGGGAGAGGGTTTAGAGACCCAGTACTTC.

The chain joins TRBV28 to TRBJ2-2, with 11 nucleotides matching TRBD2. Germline CDR1 reads MDHEN; CDR2 reads SYDVKM. The trim removed 4 bases at V and 2 bases at J, leaving 9 bases unmatched. This CDR3 is built from 18 residues. The CDR3 nucleotides read TGTGCCAGCAGTTGGGGGACTAGCGGCCACCTTAACACCGGGGAGCTGTTTTTT. Translated, it gives CASSWGTSGHLNTGELFF.

This clone was seen only once. The rearrangement links TRBV7-9 to TRBJ1-6; D is unresolved. V lost 5 bases and J 7 bases, leaving 12 bases between the germline ends. Looked up from germline, CDR1 is SEHNR and CDR2 is FQNEAQ (reference sequence). The CDR3 spans 14 residues. The CDR3 DNA reads as TGTGCCAGCAGCCCCACGGCGGTCAATTCACCCCTCCACTTT. Residues: CASSPTAVNSPLHF.

The genes are TRBV30 and TRBJ2-5; D is uncertain. The CDR3 spans 10 residues. V was pared by 2 bases and J by 10 bases, with 8 bases between. Germline CDR1 and CDR2: GTSNPN and SVGIG (reference sequence). Written as DNA, the CDR3 is TGTGCCTGGAGTCTGAAGGACCAGTACTTC. Translated, it gives CAWSLKDQYF.

This chain links TRBV19 with TRBJ1-2, with D possibly TRBD1 on 5 matching bases. The germline CDR1 and CDR2 sequences are LNHDA and SQIVND (reference sequence). CDR3 length: 17 residues. V shed 3 bases and J shed 2 bases, with 19 bases lying between them. The CDR3 sequence is CASSISPRGGLNYGYTF. As DNA, the CDR3 is TGTGCCAGTAGTATTTCACCCCGGGGCGGACTAAACTATGGCTACACCTTC.

This clone came up once. The chain recombines TRBV19 with TRBJ2-7; TRBD1 matches 9 bases. Trimming took 6 bases from V and 2 from J; bases not matched to a gene: 5. CDR3 length equals 14 residues. Germline V gene sequence: CDR1 LNHDA, CDR2 SQIVND (reference sequence). The CDR3 loop reads CASRSGTGPYEQYF. Written as DNA, the CDR3 is TGTGCCAGTAGGTCCGGGACAGGGCCCTACGAGCAGTACTTC.

The V gene is TRBV9, the J gene TRBJ2-7; the match to TRBD2 covers 14 bases. V lost 4 bases and J lost 3; bases outside the gene matches: 9. The CDR3 length is 17 residues. Germline CDR1 reads SGDLS; CDR2 reads YYNGEE. For the CDR3, the DNA is TGTGCCAGCAGCCTGAAGGAGGGACTAGCGGGAGACTACGAGCAGTACTTC. This gives the protein CASSLKEGLAGDYEQYF.

The rearrangement joins TRBV15 to TRBJ1-5; D call uncertain. V lost 4 bases and J lost 2, with 21 bases in between. This CDR3 comprises 18 residues. The V gene's germline CDR1 is LNHNV and CDR2 YYDKDF (reference sequence). CDR3 in amino acids: CATSTWFFPSGGNQPQHF. CDR3 bases: TGTGCCACCAGCACGTGGTTTTTCCCCTCCGGCGGCAATCAGCCCCAGCATTTT.

This clone was counted once. CDR3 bases: TGCGCCAGCAGTCTCAATCGGGTAGGGAATCAGCCCCAGCATTTT. Its translation: CASSLNRVGNQPQHF. The rearrangement links TRBV23-1 to TRBJ1-5; D is unclear. TRBV23-1 is known as an ORF, though its function is uncertain. This CDR3 is built from 15 residues. V was shortened by 4 bases and J by 4 bases, with 14 bases between the two germline ends.

The rearrangement joins TRBV5-4 to TRBJ2-5, with 12 positions matching TRBD2. CDR1 and CDR2 from the germline V gene are SGHNT and YYREEE (reference sequence). V was clipped by 4 bases and J by 5 bases; unmatched bases: 3. CDR3 length: 14 amino acids. The CDR3 region is CASSPGLAGETQYF. CDR3 nucleotides: TGTGCCAGCAGCCCCGGACTAGCGGGGGAGACCCAGTACTTC.

The rearrangement joins TRBV2 to TRBJ2-7; the D call may be TRBD1 or TRBD2 (5 bases each). CDR1 SNHLY and CDR2 FYNNEI come from the germline V gene. Trimming cost V 7 bases and J 0 bases, with 10 bases left between them. The CDR3 is 13 amino acids. The CDR3 spells CASTGTTSYEQYF. The CDR3 DNA follows: TGTGCCAGCACCGGGACGACCTCCTACGAGCAGTACTTC.

The chain joins TRBV29-1 to TRBJ2-7; D may correspond to TRBD1 or TRBD2 (6 bases each). The V gene lost 3 bases and the J gene lost 2 bases, with 14 bases spanning the gap. The CDR3 extends over 14 amino acids. The germline gives CDR1 SQVTM, CDR2 ANQGSEA. The chain's CDR3 is CSVEGGEIAYEQYF. CDR3 bases: TGCAGCGTTGAGGGGGGCGAAATAGCCTACGAGCAGTACTTC.

The chain uses TRBV4-3 and TRBJ1-5; D might be TRBD1 (6 bases). The length of the CDR3 is 16 residues. Germline V gene sequence: CDR1 LGHNA, CDR2 YSLEER. V was shortened by 0 bases and J by 4 bases, with 13 bases between the two germline ends. CDR3 coding DNA: TGCGCCAGCAGCCAAGAAGCACAGGGTATTAATCAGCCCCAGCATTTT. Translated: CASSQEAQGINQPQHF.

The chain has TRBV9 and TRBJ2-7; possibly TRBD1 for D (6 bases). CDR3 length equals 16 residues. V lost 3 bases and J lost 2, with 18 bases in between. Germline V gives CDR1 SGDLS, CDR2 YYNGEE. The DNA for the CDR3 is TGTGCCAGCAGCGGACGATCAGGGGTTCCTGCCTACGAGCAGTACTTC. Its protein is CASSGRSGVPAYEQYF.